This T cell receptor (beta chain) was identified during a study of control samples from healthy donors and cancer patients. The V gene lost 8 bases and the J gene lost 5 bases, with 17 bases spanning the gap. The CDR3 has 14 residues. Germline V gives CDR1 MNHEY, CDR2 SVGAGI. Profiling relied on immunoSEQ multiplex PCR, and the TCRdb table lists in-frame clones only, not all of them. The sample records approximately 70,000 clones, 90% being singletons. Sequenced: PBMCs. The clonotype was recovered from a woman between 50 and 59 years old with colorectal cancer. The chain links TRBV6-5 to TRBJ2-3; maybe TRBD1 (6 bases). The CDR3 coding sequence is TGTGCCAGCGAGGAGTACAGGGTCGGAGATACGCAGTATTTT. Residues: CASEEYRVGDTQYF.